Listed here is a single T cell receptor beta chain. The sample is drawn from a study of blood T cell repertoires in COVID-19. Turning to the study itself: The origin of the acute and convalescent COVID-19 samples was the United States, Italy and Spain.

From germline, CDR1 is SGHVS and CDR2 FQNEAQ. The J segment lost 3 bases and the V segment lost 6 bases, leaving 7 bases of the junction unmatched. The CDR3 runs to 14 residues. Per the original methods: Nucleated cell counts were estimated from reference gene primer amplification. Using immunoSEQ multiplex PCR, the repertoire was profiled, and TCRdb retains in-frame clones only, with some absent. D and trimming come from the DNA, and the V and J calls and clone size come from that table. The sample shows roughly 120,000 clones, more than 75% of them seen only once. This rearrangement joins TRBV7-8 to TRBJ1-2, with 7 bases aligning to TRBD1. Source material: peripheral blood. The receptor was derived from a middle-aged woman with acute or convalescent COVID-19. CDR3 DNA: TGTGCCAGCAGGCATGCCACAGGGGACTATGGCTACACCTTC. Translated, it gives CASRHATGDYGYTF. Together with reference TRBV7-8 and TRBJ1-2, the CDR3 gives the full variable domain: GAGVSQSPRYKVAKRGQDVALRCDPISGHVSLFWYQQALGQGPEFLTYFQNEAQLDKSGLPSDRFFAERPEGSVSTLKIQRTQQEDSAVYLCASRHATGDYGYTFGSGTRLTVV.